Sequencing of this T cell receptor (beta chain) was carried out in a study of OX40 agonist ivuxolimab in advanced cancers. About the investigation overall: Ivuxolimab was an agonistic, fully human IgG2 monoclonal antibody directed against OX40 (CD134), a costimulatory receptor. Intravenous ivuxolimab was administered to patients every 2 weeks at six dose levels: 0.01, 0.1, 0.3, 1.5, 3 and 10 mg/kg. In the dose-escalation cohort, more than 80% of patients were male, and the mean age was roughly 56 years with a range of roughly 23 to 79. Of the roughly 52 dose-escalation patients, hepatocellular carcinoma was present in some 19, melanoma in roughly 15, renal cell carcinoma in 9 and head and neck cancer in 9. The paper describes the monotherapy dose-escalation part (N of about 52 patients) of the phase I trial of ivuxolimab. Three dose-escalation patients achieved partial responses, one with hepatocellular carcinoma and two with cutaneous melanoma. The point of sequencing TCRbeta in the periphery was to test whether ivuxolimab changed TCR sequence diversity and drove clonal T-cell expansion. Prior anti-PD-1, anti-PD-L1 or anti-CTLA-4 therapy was permitted, and checkpoint inhibitors had been received by 40% to 50% of dose-escalation patients.

Notes on this clone: Its antigen remains undetermined. Per-nucleotide qualities are absent, and no much larger clonotype sits a single base away.

Study-wide findings and limitations: Low levels of normalized T-cell clonal expansion were also shown by some nonresponding patients. In partial responders in the 0.1-3.0 mg/kg groups, normalized peripheral clonal expansion was found to be among the lowest, especially among CD8+ T cells. At doses from 0.1 to 3.0 mg/kg, clonal expansion was seen in both CD4+ and CD8+ blood T cells between baseline and week 6. The antigen specificity of the peripheral T cells that underwent clonal expansion was not determined. After ivuxolimab, CD8+ T cells had more expanded clones than CD4+ T cells on average.

To sequence the TCRbeta CDR3 region, genomic DNA was isolated from the sorted cells. The immunoSEQ Assay was used to sequence the TCRbeta CDR3 regions. The immuneACCESS repertoire file appears here via TCRdb, limited to in-frame rearrangements. These files lack a portion of the clones; in checked studies, under half of the deficit traces to unresolved V genes, and the cause of the others is not known. Recorded for this sample are about 64,000 clones; about 88% of them occurred a single time. The ten most abundant clones make up 0.67% of the sample. The CDR3, from cysteine to phenylalanine, totals 16 residues. Only CDR3 DNA is held: 48 bases, read in frame from base 1. Per the germline V gene, MNHEY is the CDR1 and SVGAGI is the CDR2. The germline V end is reduced by 4 bases and the J end by 5 bases; junction bases left unmatched: 5. Patients with a history of autoimmune disease or receiving systemic immunosuppression were excluded from the trial. Peripheral blood for TCR sequencing was drawn from every dose cohort at baseline, at cycle 4 day 1 and at cycle 7 day 1. The samples were taken from a phase I, first-in-human, multicenter, open-label dose-escalation trial of ivuxolimab. Adults with locally advanced or metastatic melanoma, renal cell, hepatocellular, or head and neck squamous cell carcinoma were enrolled in the trial. CD4+ and CD8+ T cells were sorted separately from peripheral blood before TCR sequencing.

The material sequenced was CD4+ or CD8+ T cells sorted from blood, taken in a trial of the OX40 agonist ivuxolimab. The source of this sequence is an adult with an advanced solid tumor such as melanoma, head and neck, liver or kidney cancer. The chain is made from TRBV6-5 and TRBJ1-6; TRBD1 lines up with 10 middle nucleotides. The nucleotide sequence reads TGTGCCAGCAGTTTGGACAGGGGGTATAATAATTCACCCCTCCACTTT. Its product reads: CASSLDRGYNNSPLHF.